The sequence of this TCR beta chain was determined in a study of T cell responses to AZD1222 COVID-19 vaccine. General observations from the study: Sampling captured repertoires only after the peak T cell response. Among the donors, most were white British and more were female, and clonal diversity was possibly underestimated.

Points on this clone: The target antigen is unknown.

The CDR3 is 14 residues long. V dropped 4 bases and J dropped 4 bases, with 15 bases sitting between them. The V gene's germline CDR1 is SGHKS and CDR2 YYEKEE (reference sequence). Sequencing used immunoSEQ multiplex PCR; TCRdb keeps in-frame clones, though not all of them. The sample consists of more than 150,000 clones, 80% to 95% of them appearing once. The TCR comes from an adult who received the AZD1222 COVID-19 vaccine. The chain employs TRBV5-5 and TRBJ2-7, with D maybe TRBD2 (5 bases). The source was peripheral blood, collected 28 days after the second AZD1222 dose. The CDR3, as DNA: TGTGCCAGCAGCCGAGCCGGGAACCCATACGAGCAGTACTTC. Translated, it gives CASSRAGNPYEQYF.